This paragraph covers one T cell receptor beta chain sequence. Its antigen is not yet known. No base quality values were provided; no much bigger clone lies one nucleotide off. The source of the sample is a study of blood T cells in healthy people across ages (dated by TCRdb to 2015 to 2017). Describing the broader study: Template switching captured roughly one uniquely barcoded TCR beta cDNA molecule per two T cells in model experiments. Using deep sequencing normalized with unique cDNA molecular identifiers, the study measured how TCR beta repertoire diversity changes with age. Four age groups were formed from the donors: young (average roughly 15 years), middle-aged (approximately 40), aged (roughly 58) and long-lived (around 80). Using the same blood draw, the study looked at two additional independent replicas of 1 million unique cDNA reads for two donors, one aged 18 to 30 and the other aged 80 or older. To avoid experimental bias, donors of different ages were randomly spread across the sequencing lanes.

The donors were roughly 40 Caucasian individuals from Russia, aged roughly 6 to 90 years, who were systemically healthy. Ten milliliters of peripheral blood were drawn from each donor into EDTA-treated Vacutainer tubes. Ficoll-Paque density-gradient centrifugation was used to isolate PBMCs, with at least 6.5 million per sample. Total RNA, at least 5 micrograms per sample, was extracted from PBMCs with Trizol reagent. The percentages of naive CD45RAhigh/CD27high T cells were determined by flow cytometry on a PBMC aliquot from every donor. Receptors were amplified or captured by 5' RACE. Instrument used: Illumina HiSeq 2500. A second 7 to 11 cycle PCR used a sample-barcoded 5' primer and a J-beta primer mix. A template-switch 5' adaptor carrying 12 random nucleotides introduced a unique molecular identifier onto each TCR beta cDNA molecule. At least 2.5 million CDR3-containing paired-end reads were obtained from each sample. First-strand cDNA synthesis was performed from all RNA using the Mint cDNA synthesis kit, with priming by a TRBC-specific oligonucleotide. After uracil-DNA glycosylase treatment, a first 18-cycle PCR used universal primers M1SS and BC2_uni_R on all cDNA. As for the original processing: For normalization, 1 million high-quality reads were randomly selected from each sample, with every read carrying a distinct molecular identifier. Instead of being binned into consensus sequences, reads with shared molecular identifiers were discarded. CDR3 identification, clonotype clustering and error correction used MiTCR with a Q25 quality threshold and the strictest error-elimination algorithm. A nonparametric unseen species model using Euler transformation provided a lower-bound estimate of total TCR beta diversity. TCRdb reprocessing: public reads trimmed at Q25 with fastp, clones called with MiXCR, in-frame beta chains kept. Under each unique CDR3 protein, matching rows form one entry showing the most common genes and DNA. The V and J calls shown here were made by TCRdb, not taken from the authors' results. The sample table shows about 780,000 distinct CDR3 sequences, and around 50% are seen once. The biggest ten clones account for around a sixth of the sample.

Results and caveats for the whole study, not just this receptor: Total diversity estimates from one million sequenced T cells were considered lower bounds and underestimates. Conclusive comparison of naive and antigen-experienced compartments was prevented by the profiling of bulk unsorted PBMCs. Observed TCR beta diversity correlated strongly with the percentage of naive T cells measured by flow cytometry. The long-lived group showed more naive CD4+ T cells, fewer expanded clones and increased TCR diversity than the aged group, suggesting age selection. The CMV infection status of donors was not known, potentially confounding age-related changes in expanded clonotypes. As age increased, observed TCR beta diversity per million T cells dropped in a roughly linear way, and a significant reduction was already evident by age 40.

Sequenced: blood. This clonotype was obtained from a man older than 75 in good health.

The nucleotide sequence reads TGTGCCAGCAGTCCCAGAACGGGGGTCGGCTTAGTGACCCAGTACTTC. Translated, this is CASSPRTGVGLVTQYF. This chain joins TRBV6-5 to TRBJ2-5; TRBD2 is perhaps the D gene, given 6 matching bases. Via the germline V gene, CDR1 is MNHEY and CDR2 SVGAGI. The junction shows trimming of 5 bases on V and 7 bases on J, plus 23 bases between the germline ends. The cysteine opens and the phenylalanine closes a CDR3 of 16 amino acids. Only the CDR3 DNA is retained, 48 bases long and in frame from the first base.